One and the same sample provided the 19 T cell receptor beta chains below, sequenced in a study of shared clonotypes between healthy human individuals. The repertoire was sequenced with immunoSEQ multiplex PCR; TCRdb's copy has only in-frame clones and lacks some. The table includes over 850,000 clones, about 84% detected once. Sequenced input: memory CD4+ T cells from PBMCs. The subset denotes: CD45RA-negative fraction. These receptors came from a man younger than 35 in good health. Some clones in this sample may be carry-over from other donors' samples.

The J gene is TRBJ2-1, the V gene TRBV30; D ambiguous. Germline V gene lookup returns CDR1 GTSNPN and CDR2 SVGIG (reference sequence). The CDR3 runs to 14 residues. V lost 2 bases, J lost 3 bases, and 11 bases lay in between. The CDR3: CAWSTQQFYNEQFF. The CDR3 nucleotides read TGTGCCTGGAGTACCCAGCAGTTCTACAATGAGCAGTTCTTC.

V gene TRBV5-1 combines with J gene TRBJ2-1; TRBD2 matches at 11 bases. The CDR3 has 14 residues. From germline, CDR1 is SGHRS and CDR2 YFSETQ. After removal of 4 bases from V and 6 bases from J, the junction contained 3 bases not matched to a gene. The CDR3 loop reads CASSAGTSGNEQFF. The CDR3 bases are TGCGCCAGCAGCGCCGGGACTAGCGGCAATGAGCAGTTCTTC. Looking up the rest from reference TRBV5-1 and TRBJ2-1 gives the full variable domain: KAGVTQTPRYLIKTRGQQVTLSCSPISGHRSVSWYQQTPGQGLQFLFEYFSETQRNKGNFPGRFSGRQFSNSRSEMNVSTLELGDSALYLCASSAGTSGNEQFFGPGTRLTVL.

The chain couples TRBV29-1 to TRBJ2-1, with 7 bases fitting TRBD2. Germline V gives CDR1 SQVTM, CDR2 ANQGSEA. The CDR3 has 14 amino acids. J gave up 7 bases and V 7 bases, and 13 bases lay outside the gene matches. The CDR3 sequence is CSAKFRGSWNEQFF. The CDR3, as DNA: TGCAGCGCCAAGTTCCGCGGGAGTTGGAATGAGCAGTTCTTC.

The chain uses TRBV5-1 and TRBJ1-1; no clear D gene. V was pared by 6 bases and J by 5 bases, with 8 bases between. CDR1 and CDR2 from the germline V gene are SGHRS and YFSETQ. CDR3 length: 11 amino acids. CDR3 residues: CASKDRTEAFF. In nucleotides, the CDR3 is TGCGCCAGCAAGGACCGGACTGAAGCTTTCTTT.

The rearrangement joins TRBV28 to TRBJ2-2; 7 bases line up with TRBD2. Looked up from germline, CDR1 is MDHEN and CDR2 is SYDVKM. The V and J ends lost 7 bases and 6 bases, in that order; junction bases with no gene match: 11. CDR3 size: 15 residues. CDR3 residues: CASKRLALGAGELFF. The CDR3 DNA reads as TGTGCCAGCAAAAGACTAGCCCTGGGGGCCGGGGAGCTGTTTTTT.

The CDR3 reads CATTGQPQETQYF. As DNA, the CDR3 is TGTGCCACCACCGGACAGCCCCAAGAGACCCAGTACTTC. The chain recombines TRBV7-9 with TRBJ2-5, with a possible D match to TRBD1 (6 bases). CDR3 size: 13 residues. Per germline, CDR1 SEHNR and CDR2 FQNEAQ (reference sequence). V gave up 10 bases and J gave up 1 base, with 13 bases separating them.

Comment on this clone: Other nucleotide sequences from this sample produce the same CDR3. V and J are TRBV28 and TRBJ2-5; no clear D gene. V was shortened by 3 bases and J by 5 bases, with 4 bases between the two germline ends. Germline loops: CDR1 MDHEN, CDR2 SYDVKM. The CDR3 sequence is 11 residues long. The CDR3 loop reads CASSFVETQYF. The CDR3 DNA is TGTGCCAGCAGTTTTGTGGAGACCCAGTACTTC.

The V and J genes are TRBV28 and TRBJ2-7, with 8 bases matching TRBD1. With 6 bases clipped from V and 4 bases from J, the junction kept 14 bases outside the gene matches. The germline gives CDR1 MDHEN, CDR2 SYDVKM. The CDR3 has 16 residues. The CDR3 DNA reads TGTGCCAGCAGAAATTCAGGGGGCGAGGGGTCGTACGAGCAGTACTTC. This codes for CASRNSGGEGSYEQYF. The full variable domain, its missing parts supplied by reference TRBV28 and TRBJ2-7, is DVKVTQSSRYLVKRTGEKVFLECVQDMDHENMFWYRQDPGLGLRLIYFSYDVKMKEKGDIPEGYSVSREKKERFSLILESASTNQTSMYLCASRNSGGEGSYEQYFGPGTRLTVT.

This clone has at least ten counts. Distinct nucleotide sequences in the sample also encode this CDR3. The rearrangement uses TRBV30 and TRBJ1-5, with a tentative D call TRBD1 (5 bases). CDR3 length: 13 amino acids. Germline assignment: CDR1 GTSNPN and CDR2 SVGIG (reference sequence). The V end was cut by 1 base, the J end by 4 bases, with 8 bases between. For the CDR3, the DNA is TGTGCCTGGAGTGGACAGCCGAATCAGCCCCAGCATTTT. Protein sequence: CAWSGQPNQPQHF.

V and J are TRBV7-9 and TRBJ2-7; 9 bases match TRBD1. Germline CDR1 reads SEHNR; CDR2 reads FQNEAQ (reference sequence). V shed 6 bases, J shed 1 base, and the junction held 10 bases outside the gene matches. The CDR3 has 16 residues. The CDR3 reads CASRDTGGDPSYEQYF. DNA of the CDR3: TGTGCCAGCAGGGATACAGGGGGCGACCCTTCCTACGAGCAGTACTTC.

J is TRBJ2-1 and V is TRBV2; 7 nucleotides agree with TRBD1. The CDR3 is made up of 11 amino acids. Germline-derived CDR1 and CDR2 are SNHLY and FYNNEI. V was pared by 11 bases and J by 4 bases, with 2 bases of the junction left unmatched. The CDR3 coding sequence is TGTGCCGGGGGACAGTACAATGAGCAGTTCTTC. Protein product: CAGGQYNEQFF.

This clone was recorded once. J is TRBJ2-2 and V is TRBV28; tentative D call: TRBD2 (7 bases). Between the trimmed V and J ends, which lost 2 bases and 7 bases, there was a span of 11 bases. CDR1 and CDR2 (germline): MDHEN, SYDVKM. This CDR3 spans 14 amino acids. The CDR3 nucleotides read TGTGCCAGCAGTTTAGGGGGGGCGGTCGGGGAGCTGTTTTTT. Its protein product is CASSLGGAVGELFF. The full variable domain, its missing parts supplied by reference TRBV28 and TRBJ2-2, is DVKVTQSSRYLVKRTGEKVFLECVQDMDHENMFWYRQDPGLGLRLIYFSYDVKMKEKGDIPEGYSVSREKKERFSLILESASTNQTSMYLCASSLGGAVGELFFGEGSRLTVL.

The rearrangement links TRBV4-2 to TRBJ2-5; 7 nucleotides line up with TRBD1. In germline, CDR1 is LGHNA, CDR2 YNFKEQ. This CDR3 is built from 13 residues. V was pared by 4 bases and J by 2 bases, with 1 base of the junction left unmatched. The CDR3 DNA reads TGTGCCAGCAGCCCGACAGGGCAAGAGACCCAGTACTTC. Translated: CASSPTGQETQYF.

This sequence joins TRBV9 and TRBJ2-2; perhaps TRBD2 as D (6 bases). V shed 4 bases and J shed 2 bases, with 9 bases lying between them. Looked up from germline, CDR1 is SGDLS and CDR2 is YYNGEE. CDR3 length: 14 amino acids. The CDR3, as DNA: TGTGCCAGCAGCAGGACTATAAACACCGGGGAGCTGTTTTTT. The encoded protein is CASSRTINTGELFF.

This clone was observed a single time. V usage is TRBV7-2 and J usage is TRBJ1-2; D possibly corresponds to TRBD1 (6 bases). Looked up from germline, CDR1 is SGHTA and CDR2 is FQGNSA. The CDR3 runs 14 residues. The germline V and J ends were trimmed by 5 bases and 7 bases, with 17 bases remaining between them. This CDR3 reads CASSPGHRWGGYTF. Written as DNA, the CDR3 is TGTGCCAGCAGCCCGGGACATCGGTGGGGTGGCTACACCTTC.

DNA for the CDR3: TGTGCCAGCAGCCAGGGACAGGGACAGGAGACCCAGTACTTC. Translating gives CASSQGQGQETQYF. The V and J genes are TRBV9 and TRBJ2-5, with TRBD1 matching 9 bases. V trimming: 4 bases; J trimming: 5 bases; junction bases outside the gene matches: 6. This CDR3 is 14 amino acids long. The germline gives CDR1 SGDLS, CDR2 YYNGEE.

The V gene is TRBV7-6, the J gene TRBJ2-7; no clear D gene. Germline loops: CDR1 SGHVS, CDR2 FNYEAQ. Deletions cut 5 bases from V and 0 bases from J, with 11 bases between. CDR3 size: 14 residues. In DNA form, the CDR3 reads TGTGCCAGCAGCCCCGTGGTCGGCTCCTACGAGCAGTACTTC. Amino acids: CASSPVVGSYEQYF. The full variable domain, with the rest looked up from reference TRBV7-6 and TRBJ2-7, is GAGVSQSPRYKVTKRGQDVALRCDPISGHVSLYWYRQALGQGPEFLTYFNYEAQQDKSGLPNDRFSAERPEGSISTLTIQRTEQRDSAMYRCASSPVVGSYEQYFGPGTRLTVT.

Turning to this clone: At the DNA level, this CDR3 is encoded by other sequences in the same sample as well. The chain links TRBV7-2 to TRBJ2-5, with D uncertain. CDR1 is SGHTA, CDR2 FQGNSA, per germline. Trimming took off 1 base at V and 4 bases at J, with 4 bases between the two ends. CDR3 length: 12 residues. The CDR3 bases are TGTGCCAGCAGCTTAGATAGAGAGACCCAGTACTTC. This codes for CASSLDRETQYF.

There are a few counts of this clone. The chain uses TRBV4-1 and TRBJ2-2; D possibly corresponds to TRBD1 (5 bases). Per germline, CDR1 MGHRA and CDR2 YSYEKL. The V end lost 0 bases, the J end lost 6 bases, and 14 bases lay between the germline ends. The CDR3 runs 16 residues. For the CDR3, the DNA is TGCGCCAGCAGCCAAGAGATGCCAGGGATCGCCGGGGAGCTGTTTTTT. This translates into CASSQEMPGIAGELFF.